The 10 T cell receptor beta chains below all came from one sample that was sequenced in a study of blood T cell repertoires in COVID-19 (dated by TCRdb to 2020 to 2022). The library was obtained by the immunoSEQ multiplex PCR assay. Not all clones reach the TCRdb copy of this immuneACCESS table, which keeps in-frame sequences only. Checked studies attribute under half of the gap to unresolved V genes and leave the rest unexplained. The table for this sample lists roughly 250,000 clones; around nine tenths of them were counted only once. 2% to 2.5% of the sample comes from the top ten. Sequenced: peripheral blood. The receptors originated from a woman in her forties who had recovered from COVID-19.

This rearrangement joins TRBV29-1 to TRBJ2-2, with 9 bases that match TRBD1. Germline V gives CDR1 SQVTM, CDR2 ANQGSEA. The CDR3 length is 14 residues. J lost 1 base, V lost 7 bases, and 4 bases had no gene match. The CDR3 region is CSATDRGNTGELFF. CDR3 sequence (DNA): TGCAGCGCTACGGACAGGGGGAACACCGGGGAGCTGTTTTTT.

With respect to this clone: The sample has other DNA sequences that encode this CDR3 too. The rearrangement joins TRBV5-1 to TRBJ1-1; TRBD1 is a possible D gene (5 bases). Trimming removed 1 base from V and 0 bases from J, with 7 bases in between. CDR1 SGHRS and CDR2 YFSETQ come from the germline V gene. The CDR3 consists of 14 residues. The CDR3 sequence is CASSLQGMNTEAFF. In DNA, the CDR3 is TGCGCCAGCAGCTTGCAGGGTATGAACACTGAAGCTTTCTTT. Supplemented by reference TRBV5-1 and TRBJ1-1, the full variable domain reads KAGVTQTPRYLIKTRGQQVTLSCSPISGHRSVSWYQQTPGQGLQFLFEYFSETQRNKGNFPGRFSGRQFSNSRSEMNVSTLELGDSALYLCASSLQGMNTEAFFGQGTRLTVV.

This chain's CDR3 is CATSRRAGGSYEQYF. The CDR3 region has the DNA TGTGCCACCAGCAGGAGGGCAGGGGGTTCCTACGAGCAGTACTTC. This chain joins TRBV15 and TRBJ2-7; 7 positions agree with TRBD1. The germline V gene encodes CDR1 LNHNV and CDR2 YYDKDF (reference sequence). V shed 3 bases and J 1 base; nucleotides not matched to a gene: 6. This CDR3 spans 15 amino acids.

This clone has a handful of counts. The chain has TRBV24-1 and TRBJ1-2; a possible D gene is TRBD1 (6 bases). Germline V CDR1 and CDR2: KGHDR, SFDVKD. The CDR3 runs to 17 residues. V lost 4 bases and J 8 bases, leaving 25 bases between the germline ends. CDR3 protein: CATSDGTSTLLTGGYTF. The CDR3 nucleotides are TGTGCCACCAGTGACGGGACATCTACCTTGTTAACGGGGGGCTACACCTTC.

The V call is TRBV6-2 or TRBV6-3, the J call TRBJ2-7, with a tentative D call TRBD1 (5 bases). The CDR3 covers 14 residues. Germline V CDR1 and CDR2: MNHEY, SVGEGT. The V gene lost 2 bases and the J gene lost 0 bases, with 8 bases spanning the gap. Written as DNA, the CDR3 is TGTGCCAGCAGTTACAAGGGGCTCTCCTACGAGCAGTACTTC. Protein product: CASSYKGLSYEQYF.

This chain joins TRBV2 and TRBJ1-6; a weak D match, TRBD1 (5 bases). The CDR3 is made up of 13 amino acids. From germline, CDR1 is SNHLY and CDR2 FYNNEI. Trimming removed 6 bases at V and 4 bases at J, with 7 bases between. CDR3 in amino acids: CASSRDYNSPLHF. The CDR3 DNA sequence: TGTGCCAGCAGCAGGGATTATAATTCACCCCTCCACTTT. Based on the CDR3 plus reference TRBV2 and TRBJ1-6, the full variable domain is EPEVTQTPSHQVTQMGQEVILRCVPISNHLYFYWYRQILGQKVEFLVSFYNNEISEKSEIFDDQFSVERPDGSNFTLKIRSTKLEDSAMYFCASSRDYNSPLHFGNGTRLTVT.

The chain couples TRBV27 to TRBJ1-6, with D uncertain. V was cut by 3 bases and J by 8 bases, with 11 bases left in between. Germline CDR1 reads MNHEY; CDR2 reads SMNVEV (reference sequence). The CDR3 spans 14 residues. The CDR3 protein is CASSLRRGDSPLHF. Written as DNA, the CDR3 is TGTGCCAGCAGTTTGAGGCGGGGAGATTCACCCCTCCACTTT.

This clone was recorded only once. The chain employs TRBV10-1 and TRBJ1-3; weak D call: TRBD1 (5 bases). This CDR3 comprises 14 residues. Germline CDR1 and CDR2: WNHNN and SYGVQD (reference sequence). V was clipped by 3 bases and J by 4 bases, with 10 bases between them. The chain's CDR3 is CASSESGFGNTIYF. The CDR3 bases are TGCGCCAGCAGTGAATCAGGGTTCGGAAACACCATATATTTT.

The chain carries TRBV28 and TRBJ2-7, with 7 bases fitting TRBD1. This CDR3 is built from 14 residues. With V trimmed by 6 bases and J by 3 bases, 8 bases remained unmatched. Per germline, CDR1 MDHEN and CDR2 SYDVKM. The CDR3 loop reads CASRRGQSYYEQYF. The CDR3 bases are TGTGCCAGCAGACGGGGACAGTCTTACTACGAGCAGTACTTC. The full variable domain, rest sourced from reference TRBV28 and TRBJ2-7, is DVKVTQSSRYLVKRTGEKVFLECVQDMDHENMFWYRQDPGLGLRLIYFSYDVKMKEKGDIPEGYSVSREKKERFSLILESASTNQTSMYLCASRRGQSYYEQYFGPGTRLTVT.

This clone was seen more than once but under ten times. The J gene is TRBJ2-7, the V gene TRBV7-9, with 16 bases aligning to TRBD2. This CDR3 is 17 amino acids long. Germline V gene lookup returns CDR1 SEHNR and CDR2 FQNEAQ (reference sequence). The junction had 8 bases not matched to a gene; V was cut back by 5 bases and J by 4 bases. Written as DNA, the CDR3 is TGTGCCAGCAGCCCGGGACTAGCGGGAGGGCCGGGATACGAGCAGTACTTC. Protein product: CASSPGLAGGPGYEQYF.